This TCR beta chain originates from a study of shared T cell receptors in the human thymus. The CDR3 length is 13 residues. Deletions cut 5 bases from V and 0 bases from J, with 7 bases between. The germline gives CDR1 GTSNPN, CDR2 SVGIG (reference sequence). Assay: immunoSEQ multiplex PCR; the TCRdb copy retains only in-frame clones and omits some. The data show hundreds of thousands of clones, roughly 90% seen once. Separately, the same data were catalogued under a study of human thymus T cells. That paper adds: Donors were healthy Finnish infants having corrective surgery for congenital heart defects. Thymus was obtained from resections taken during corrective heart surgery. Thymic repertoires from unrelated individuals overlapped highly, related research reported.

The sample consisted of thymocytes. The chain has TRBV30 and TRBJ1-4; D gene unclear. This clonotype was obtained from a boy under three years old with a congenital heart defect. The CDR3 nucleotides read TGTGCCTGGGCAGGTACAACTAATGAAAAACTGTTTTTT. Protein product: CAWAGTTNEKLFF.